The 5 T cell receptor beta chains in this list originate from one sample, sequenced in a study of blood T cell repertoires in COVID-19. Here immunoSEQ multiplex PCR was the method, and the copy in TCRdb shows in-frame clones only, minus some. The sample has 150,000 to 200,000 clones; 81% are singletons. Sequencing used peripheral blood. The receptors come from a man in his sixties with active or convalescent COVID-19.

The rearrangement links TRBV7-2 to TRBJ2-1; maybe TRBD1 (6 bases). CDR1 is SGHTA and CDR2 is FQGNSA in the germline V gene. The CDR3 is 12 amino acids. V was clipped by 2 bases and J by 7 bases, with 6 bases between them. The CDR3 spells CASSLRGNEQFF. Here the CDR3 DNA reads TGTGCCAGCAGCTTAAGGGGGAATGAGCAGTTCTTC.

V usage is TRBV5-6 and J usage is TRBJ2-7, with D possibly matching TRBD1 (6 bases). The germline CDR1 and CDR2 sequences are SGHDT and YYEEEE. V was trimmed by 2 bases and J by 3 bases, leaving 15 bases between them. This CDR3 has 15 residues. For the CDR3, the DNA is TGTGCCAGCAGCTTCGGACAGAGACCTCGCTACGAGCAGTACTTC. It is translated as CASSFGQRPRYEQYF.

The chain uses TRBV4-1 and TRBJ1-1, with a tentative D call TRBD1 (5 bases). V was cut by 0 bases and J by 4 bases, with 12 bases left in between. The germline V gene has CDR1 MGHRA and CDR2 YSYEKL. This CDR3 is 15 amino acids long. CDR3 loop: CASSQDRQLRTEAFF. As DNA, the CDR3 is TGCGCCAGCAGCCAAGATCGACAGCTTCGCACTGAAGCTTTCTTT.

The chain has TRBV4-1 and TRBJ2-7; TRBD1 aligns across 7 bases. The trim removed 3 bases at V and 2 bases at J, leaving 7 bases unmatched. This CDR3 has 15 residues. Germline CDR1 is MGHRA and CDR2 is YSYEKL. For the CDR3, the DNA is TGCGCCAGCAGCCAGACCGGGACAGTAACCTACGAGCAGTACTTC. Amino acids: CASSQTGTVTYEQYF.

The chain combines TRBV6-6 with TRBJ1-1; a possible D gene is TRBD1 (6 bases). With 6 bases removed from V and 4 bases from J, the gap between germline ends came to 12 bases. This CDR3 contains 13 residues. CDR1 and CDR2 from the germline V gene are MNHNY and SVGAGI (reference sequence). CDR3 protein: CASSHGQSTEAFF. The CDR3 bases are TGTGCCAGCAGCCACGGACAGTCCACTGAAGCTTTCTTT.